These 10 T cell receptor beta chains share one sample of origin, sequenced in a study of CD8+ T cells in alopecia areata. Following RNA extraction, reverse transcription yielded cDNA that acted as the sequencing template. TCRdb's copy holds only in-frame clones and misses some; the assay was immunoSEQ multiplex PCR. The repertoire has 5,700 or so clones, just over 60% of them found once; the top ten carry about 10%. Alopecia areata patients provided lesional scalp punch biopsies and peripheral blood. The specimen comprised skin, sampled at week 0. These receptors originate from a human donor with alopecia areata.

The chain links TRBV4-2 to TRBJ2-1; D is perhaps TRBD2 (6 bases). CDR1 is LGHNA, CDR2 YNFKEQ, per germline. The CDR3 runs to 14 residues. V lost 4 bases, J lost 0 bases, and 7 bases lay in between. DNA of the CDR3: TGTGCCAGCAGCCCGCGGGGCTCCTACAATGAGCAGTTCTTC. It is translated as CASSPRGSYNEQFF.

In its sample, this clone was seen a few times. J is TRBJ2-7 and V is TRBV29-1; 8 bases match TRBD1. Germline CDR1 SQVTM, CDR2 ANQGSEA. With 4 bases clipped from V and 6 bases from J, the junction kept 11 bases outside the gene matches. CDR3 length: 14 amino acids. The CDR3 coding sequence is TGCAGCGTTGGCCGACAGGGGCTTAACGGCGAGCAGTACTTC. Translation: CSVGRQGLNGEQYF.

This clone was recorded only once. CDR3 sequence (DNA): TGTGCCAGCATAGATAACTCTTATGGCTACACCTTC. It is translated as CASIDNSYGYTF. The chain combines TRBV7-9 with TRBJ1-2; D remains unclear. The V and J ends lost 7 bases and 5 bases respectively, with 11 bases between them. Germline values: CDR1 SEHNR, CDR2 FQNEAQ (reference sequence). The CDR3 spans 12 residues.

The chain employs TRBV27 and TRBJ1-1; D remains unclear. In germline, CDR1 is MNHEY, CDR2 SMNVEV (reference sequence). The CDR3 has 15 residues. V was clipped by 0 bases and J by 0 bases, with 8 bases between them. CDR3 nucleotide sequence: TGTGCCAGCAGTTTATCTCCACAGTTGAACACTGAAGCTTTCTTT. Protein: CASSLSPQLNTEAFF.

The chain has TRBV23-1 and TRBJ1-5, with D uncertain. TRBV23-1 is designated an ORF whose function remains uncertain. Deletions cut 0 bases from V and 1 base from J, with 7 bases between. CDR3 length: 15 residues. The chain's CDR3 is CASSQSEGSNQPQHF. CDR3 DNA: TGCGCCAGCAGTCAATCTGAAGGAAGCAATCAGCCCCAGCATTTT.

The chain employs TRBV9 and TRBJ2-6; D might be TRBD1 or TRBD2, each matching 5 bases. Germline-derived CDR1 and CDR2 are SGDLS and YYNGEE. V lost 4 bases, J lost 3 bases, and 20 bases lay in between. This CDR3 region has 18 residues. CDR3 sequence: CASSRSGGSLGGANVLTF. Written as DNA, the CDR3 is TGTGCCAGCAGCCGGTCTGGGGGTTCTTTGGGTGGGGCCAACGTCCTGACTTTC.

The chain recombines TRBV4-1 with TRBJ1-2, with no clear D. The V gene lost 4 bases and the J gene lost 1 base, with 10 bases spanning the gap. The CDR3 contains 14 residues. Germline CDR1 MGHRA, CDR2 YSYEKL. In DNA, the CDR3 is TGCGCCAGCAGCCCCCGTTGGGTTAACTATGGCTACACCTTC. Translating it yields CASSPRWVNYGYTF.

The V call is TRBV9, the J call TRBJ2-1; D perhaps matches TRBD2 (5 bases). This CDR3 spans 11 amino acids. The ends were cut back, 1 base at V and 10 bases at J, with 6 bases in the middle. Per germline, CDR1 SGDLS and CDR2 YYNGEE. CDR3 nucleotides: TGTGCCAGCAGCGTACGAGGGGAGCAGTTCTTC. Its protein is CASSVRGEQFF. Combining the CDR3 with reference TRBV9 and TRBJ2-1 gives the whole variable domain DSGVTQTPKHLITATGQRVTLRCSPRSGDLSVYWYQQSLDQGLQFLIQYYNGEERAKGNILERFSAQQFPDLHSELNLSSLELGDSALYFCASSVRGEQFFGPGTRLTVL.

The sample holds a few counts of this clone. Here the CDR3 reads CASSLNIFYEQYF. The CDR3 DNA reads as TGCGCCAGCAGCTTGAATATATTCTACGAGCAGTACTTC. The gene calls are TRBV5-1 and TRBJ2-7; D is unclear. Germline CDR1 and CDR2: SGHRS and YFSETQ. V was pared by 1 base and J by 3 bases, with 8 bases between. The CDR3 consists of 13 residues.

The gene calls are TRBV6-1 and TRBJ1-1; D gene uncertain. V lost 9 bases, J lost 1 base, and 15 bases lay in between. CDR1 MNHNS and CDR2 SASEGT come from the germline V gene. The CDR3 covers 14 residues. The CDR3 is CARRRRSGNTEAFF. The CDR3, as DNA: TGTGCCAGGAGACGGCGTTCGGGGAACACTGAAGCTTTCTTT.